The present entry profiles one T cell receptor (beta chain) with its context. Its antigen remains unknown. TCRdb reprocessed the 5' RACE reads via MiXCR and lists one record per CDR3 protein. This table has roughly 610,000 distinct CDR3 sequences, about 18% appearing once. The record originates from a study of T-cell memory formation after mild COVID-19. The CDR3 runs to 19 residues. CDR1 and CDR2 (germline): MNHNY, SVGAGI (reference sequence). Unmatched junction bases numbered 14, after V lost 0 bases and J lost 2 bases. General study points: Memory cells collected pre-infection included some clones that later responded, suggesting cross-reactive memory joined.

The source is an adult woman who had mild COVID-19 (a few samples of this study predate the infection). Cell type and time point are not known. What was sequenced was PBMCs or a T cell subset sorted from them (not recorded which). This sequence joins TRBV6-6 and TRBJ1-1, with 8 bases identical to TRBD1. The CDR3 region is CASSYSTFSGTGLNTEAFF. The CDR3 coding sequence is TGTGCCAGCAGTTACTCGACTTTTAGTGGGACAGGCCTTAACACTGAAGCTTTCTTT.